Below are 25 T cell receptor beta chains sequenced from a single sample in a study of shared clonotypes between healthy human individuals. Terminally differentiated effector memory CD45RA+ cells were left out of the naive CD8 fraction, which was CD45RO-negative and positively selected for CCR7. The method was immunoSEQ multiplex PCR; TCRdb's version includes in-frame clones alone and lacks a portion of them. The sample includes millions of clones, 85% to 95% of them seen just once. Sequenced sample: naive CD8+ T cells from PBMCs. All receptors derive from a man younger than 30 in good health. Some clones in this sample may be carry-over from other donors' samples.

CDR3 sequence (DNA): TGTGCCAGCAGCCCTTCGACAGGGGGCTCCTACGAGCAGTACTTC. It is translated as CASSPSTGGSYEQYF. The chain links TRBV27 to TRBJ2-7; 9 bases fit TRBD1. V was pared by 6 bases and J by 0 bases, with 6 bases of the junction left unmatched. CDR3 size: 15 residues. Per germline, CDR1 MNHEY and CDR2 SMNVEV (reference sequence).

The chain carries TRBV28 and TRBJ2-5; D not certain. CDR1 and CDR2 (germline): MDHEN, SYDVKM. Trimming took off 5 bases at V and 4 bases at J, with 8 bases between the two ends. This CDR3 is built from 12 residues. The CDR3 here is CASSPTVETQYF. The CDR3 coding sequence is TGTGCCAGCAGTCCTACCGTAGAGACCCAGTACTTC.

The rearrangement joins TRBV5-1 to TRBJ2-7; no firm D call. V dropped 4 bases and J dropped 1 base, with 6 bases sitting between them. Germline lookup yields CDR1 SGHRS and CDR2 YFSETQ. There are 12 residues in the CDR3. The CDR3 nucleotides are TGCGCCAGCAGCGTCGGGTCCTACGAGCAGTACTTC. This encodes CASSVGSYEQYF.

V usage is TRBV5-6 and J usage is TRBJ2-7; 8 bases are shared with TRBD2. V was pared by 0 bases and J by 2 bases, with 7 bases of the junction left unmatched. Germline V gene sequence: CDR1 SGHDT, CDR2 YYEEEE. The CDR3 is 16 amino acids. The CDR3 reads CASSLVGGRNTYEQYF. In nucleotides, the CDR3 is TGTGCCAGCAGCTTGGTGGGCGGGAGGAACACCTACGAGCAGTACTTC.

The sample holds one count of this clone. The CDR3 DNA reads TGTGCCAGCAGCCACCGGGACAGGGTTAACGAGCAGTACTTC. This gives the protein CASSHRDRVNEQYF. The chain combines TRBV7-9 with TRBJ2-7; 9 bases agree with TRBD1. V shed 5 bases and J 5 bases; nucleotides not matched to a gene: 7. The germline gives CDR1 SEHNR, CDR2 FQNEAQ (reference sequence). This CDR3 spans 14 amino acids.

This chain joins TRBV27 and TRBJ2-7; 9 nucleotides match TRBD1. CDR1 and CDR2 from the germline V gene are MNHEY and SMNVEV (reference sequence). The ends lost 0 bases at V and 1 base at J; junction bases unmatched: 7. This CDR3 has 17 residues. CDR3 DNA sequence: TGTGCCAGCAGTTTATCTCCCGGGACAGGGAAGTCCTACGAGCAGTACTTC. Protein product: CASSLSPGTGKSYEQYF.

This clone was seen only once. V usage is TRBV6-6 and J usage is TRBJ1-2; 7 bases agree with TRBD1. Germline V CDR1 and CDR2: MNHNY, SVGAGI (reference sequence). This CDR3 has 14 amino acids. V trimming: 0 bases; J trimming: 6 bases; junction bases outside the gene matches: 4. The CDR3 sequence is CASSYSSGGHGYTF. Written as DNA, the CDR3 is TGTGCCAGCAGTTACTCATCAGGGGGACATGGCTACACCTTC.

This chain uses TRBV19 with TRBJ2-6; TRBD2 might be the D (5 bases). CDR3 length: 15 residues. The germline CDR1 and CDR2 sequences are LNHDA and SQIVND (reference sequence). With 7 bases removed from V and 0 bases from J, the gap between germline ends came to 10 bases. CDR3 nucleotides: TGTGCCAGTATTCAACGGGGCTCTGGGGCCAACGTCCTGACTTTC. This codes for CASIQRGSGANVLTF. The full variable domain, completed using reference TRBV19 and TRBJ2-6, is DGGITQSPKYLFRKEGQNVTLSCEQNLNHDAMYWYRQDPGQGLRLIYYSQIVNDFQKGDIAEGYSVSREKKESFPLTVTSAQKNPTAFYLCASIQRGSGANVLTFGAGSRLTVL.

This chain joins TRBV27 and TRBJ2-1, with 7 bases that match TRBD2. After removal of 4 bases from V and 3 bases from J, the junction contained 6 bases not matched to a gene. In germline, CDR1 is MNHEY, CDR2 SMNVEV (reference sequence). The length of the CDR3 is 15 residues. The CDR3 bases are TGTGCCAGCAGTTCCGCTGCGGGAGTCTACAATGAGCAGTTCTTC. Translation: CASSSAAGVYNEQFF.

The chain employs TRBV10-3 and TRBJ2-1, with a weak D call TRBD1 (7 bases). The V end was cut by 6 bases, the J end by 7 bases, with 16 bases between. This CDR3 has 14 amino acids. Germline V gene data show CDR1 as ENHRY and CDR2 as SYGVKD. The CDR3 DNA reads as TGTGCCATCAGGAGACAGGGAGGCGGGAATGAGCAGTTCTTC. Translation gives CAIRRQGGGNEQFF.

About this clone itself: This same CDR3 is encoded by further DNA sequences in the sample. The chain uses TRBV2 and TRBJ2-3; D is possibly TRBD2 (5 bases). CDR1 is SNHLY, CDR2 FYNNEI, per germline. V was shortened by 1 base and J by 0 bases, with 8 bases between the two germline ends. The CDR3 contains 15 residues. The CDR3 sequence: CASSEGGISTDTQYF. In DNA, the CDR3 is TGTGCCAGCAGTGAAGGAGGGATAAGCACAGATACGCAGTATTTT.

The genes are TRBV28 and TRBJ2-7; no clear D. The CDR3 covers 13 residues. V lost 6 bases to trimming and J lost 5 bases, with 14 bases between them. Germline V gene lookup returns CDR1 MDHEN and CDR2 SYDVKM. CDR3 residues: CASSLLETDEQYF. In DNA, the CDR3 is TGTGCCAGCAGCCTACTTGAAACCGACGAGCAGTACTTC.

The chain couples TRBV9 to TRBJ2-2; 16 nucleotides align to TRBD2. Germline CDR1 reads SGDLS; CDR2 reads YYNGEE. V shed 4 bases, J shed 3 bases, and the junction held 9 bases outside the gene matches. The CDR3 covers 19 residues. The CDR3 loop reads CASSLSGLAGGRDTGELFF. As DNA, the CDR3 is TGTGCCAGCAGCCTCTCGGGACTAGCGGGAGGGCGGGACACCGGGGAGCTGTTTTTT.

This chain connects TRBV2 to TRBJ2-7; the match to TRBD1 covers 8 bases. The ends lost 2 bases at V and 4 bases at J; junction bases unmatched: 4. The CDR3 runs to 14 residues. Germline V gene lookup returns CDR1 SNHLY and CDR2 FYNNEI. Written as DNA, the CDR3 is TGTGCCAGCAGTGAATGGACAGGGCTGTACGAGCAGTACTTC. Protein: CASSEWTGLYEQYF.

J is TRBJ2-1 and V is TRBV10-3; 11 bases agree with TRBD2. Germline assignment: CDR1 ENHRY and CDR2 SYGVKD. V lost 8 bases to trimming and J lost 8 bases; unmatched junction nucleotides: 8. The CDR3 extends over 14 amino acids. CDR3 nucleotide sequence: TGTGCCATCGCTGAACTAGCGGGAGTAGATGAGCAGTTCTTC. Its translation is CAIAELAGVDEQFF.

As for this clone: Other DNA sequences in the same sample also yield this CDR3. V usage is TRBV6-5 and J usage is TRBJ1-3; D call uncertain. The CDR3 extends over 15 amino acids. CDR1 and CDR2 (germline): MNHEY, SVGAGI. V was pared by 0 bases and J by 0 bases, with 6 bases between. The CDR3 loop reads CASSYSGDSGNTIYF. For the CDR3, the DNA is TGTGCCAGCAGTTACTCGGGAGACTCTGGAAACACCATATATTTT.

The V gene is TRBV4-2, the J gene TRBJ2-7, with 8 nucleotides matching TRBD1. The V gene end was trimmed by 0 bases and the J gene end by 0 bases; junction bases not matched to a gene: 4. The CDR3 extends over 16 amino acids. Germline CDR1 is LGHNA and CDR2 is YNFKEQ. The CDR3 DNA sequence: TGTGCCAGCAGCCAAGACCTCCAGGGGGCCTCCTACGAGCAGTACTTC. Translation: CASSQDLQGASYEQYF.

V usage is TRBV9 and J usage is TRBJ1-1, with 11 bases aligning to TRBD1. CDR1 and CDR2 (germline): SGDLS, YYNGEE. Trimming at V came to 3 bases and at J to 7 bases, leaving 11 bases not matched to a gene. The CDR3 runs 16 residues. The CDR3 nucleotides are TGTGCCAGCAGCGGCGGGACAGGGGGATCTCCTCGTGAAGCTTTCTTT. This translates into CASSGGTGGSPREAFF.

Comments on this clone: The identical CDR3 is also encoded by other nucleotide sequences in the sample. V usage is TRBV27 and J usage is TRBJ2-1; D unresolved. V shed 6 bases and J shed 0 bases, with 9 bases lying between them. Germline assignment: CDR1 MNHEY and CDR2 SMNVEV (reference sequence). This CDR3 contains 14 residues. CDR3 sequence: CASSPQSSYNEQFF. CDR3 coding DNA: TGTGCCAGCAGCCCCCAGAGCTCCTACAATGAGCAGTTCTTC.

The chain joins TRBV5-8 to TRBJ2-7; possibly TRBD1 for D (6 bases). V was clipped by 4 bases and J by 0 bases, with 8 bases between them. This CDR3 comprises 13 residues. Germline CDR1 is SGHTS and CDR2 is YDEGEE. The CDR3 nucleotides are TGTGCCAGCAGCCGGGACACCTCCTACGAGCAGTACTTC. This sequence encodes CASSRDTSYEQYF.

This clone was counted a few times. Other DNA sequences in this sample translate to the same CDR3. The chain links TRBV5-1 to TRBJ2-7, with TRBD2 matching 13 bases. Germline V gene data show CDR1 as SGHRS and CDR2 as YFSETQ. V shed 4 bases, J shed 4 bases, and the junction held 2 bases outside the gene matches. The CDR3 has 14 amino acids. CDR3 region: CASSPGLAGYEQYF. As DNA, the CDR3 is TGCGCCAGCAGCCCGGGACTAGCGGGATACGAGCAGTACTTC.

The CDR3 protein is CASSGLGRAGEGWELFF. CDR3 in DNA: TGTGCCAGCAGTGGCTTGGGAAGGGCGGGAGAGGGCTGGGAGCTGTTTTTT. J is TRBJ2-2 and V is TRBV4-2; 7 bases are a match to TRBD2. CDR1 LGHNA and CDR2 YNFKEQ come from the germline V gene. Germline trimming cut 6 bases from V and 9 bases from J; bases unmatched to any gene: 19. The CDR3 consists of 17 residues.

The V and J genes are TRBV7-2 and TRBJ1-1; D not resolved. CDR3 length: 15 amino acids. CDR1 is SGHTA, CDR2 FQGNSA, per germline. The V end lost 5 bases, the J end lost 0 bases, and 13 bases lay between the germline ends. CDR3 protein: CASSAGSFMNTEAFF. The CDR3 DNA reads TGTGCCAGCAGCGCTGGGTCATTTATGAACACTGAAGCTTTCTTT.

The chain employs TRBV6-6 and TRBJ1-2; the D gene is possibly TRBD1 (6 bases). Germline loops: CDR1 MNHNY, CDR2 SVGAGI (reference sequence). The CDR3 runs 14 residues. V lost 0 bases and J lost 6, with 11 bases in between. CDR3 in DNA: TGTGCCAGCAGTTACTCGCCAGGGACAAATGGCTACACCTTC. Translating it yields CASSYSPGTNGYTF.

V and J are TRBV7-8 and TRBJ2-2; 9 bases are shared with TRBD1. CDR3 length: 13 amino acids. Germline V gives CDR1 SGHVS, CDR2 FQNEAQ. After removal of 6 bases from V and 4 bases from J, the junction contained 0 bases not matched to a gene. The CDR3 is CASRGQGTGELFF. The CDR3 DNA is TGTGCCAGCAGGGGACAGGGCACCGGGGAGCTGTTTTTT.